The T cell receptor (beta chain) under discussion was sequenced for a study of blood T cell repertoires in COVID-19. Clones were read by immunoSEQ multiplex PCR, and TCRdb kept only the in-frame ones, dropping some. Of about 270,000 clones detected, 65% to 90% appear once; the ten largest clones hold roughly 16%. The CDR3 loop spans 15 amino acids. V shed 3 bases and J shed 3 bases, with 9 bases lying between them. Germline assignment: CDR1 SNHLY and CDR2 FYNNEI. Everyone who took part was roughly 18 to 89 years old, and they came from about 25 US areas. The clonotype comes from a young man who had recovered from COVID-19. The specimen was PBMCs or T cells enriched from blood (not recorded which). The chain carries TRBV2 and TRBJ1-6, with a possible D match to TRBD1 (5 bases). The CDR3 DNA reads as TGTGCCAGCAGTGATCAGGGAGGCTATAATTCACCCCTCCACTTT. Protein: CASSDQGGYNSPLHF.